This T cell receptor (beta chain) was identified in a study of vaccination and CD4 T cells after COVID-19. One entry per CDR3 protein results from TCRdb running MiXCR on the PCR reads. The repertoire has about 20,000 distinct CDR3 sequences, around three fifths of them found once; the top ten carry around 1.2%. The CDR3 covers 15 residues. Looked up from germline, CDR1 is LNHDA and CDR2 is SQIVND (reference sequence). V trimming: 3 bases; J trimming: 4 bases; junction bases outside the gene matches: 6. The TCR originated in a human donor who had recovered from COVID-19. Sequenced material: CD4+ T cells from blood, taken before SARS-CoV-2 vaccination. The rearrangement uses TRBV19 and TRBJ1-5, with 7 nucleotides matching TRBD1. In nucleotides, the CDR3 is TGTGCCAGTAGTATGTCGACAGGGAATAATCAGCCCCAGCATTTT. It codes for CASSMSTGNNQPQHF.